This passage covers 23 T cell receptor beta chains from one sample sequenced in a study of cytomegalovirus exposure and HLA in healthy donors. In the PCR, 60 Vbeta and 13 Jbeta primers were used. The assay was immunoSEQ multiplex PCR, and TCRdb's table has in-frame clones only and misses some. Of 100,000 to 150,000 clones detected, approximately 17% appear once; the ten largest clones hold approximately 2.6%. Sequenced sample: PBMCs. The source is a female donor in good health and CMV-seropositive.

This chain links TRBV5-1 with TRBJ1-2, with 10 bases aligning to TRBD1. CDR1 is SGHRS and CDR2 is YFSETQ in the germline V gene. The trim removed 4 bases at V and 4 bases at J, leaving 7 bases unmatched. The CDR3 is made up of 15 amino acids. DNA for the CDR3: TGCGCCAGCAGCCCGCGACAGGGGGCGGCCTATGGCTACACCTTC. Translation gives CASSPRQGAAYGYTF. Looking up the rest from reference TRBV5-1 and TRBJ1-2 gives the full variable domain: KAGVTQTPRYLIKTRGQQVTLSCSPISGHRSVSWYQQTPGQGLQFLFEYFSETQRNKGNFPGRFSGRQFSNSRSEMNVSTLELGDSALYLCASSPRQGAAYGYTFGSGTRLTVV.

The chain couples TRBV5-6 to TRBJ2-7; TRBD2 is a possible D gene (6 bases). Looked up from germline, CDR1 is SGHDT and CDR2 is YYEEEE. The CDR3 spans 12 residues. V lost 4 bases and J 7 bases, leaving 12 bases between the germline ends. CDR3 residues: CASSPGTSEQYF. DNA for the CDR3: TGTGCCAGCAGCCCGGGGACTTCTGAGCAGTACTTC.

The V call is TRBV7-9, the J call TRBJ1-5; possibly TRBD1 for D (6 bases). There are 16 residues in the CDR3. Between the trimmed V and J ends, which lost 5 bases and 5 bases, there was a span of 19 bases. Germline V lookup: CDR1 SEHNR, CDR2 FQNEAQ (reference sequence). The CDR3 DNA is TGTGCCAGCAGCCCCTGGACAGCGGTAATCGATCAGCCCCAGCATTTT. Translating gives CASSPWTAVIDQPQHF.

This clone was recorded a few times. The CDR3 region has the DNA TGCGCCAGCAGCGCCGGGACAGTTCGCGAGACCCAGTACTTC. Residues: CASSAGTVRETQYF. The chain combines TRBV5-1 with TRBJ2-5; 7 bases map to TRBD1. J was trimmed by 5 bases and V by 4 bases; bases with no gene match: 8. This CDR3 contains 14 residues. CDR1 and CDR2 (germline): SGHRS, YFSETQ.

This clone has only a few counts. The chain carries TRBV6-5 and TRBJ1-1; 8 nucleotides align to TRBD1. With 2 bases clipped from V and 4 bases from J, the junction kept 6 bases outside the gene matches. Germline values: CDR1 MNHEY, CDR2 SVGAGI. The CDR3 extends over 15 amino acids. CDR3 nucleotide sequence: TGTGCCAGCAGTTACGCCGGGACAGGTATCACTGAAGCTTTCTTT. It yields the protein CASSYAGTGITEAFF.

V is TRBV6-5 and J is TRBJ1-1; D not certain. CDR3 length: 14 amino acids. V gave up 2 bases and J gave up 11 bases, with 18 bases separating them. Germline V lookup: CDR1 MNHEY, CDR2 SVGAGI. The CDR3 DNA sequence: TGTGCCAGCAGTTACGCCTACACACCTCCGGGGGCTTTCTTT. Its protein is CASSYAYTPPGAFF.

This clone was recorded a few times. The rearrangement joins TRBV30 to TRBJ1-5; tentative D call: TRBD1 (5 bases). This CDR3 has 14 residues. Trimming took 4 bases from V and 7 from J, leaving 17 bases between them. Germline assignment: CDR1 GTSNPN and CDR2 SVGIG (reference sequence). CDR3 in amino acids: CAWTEWGVRQPQHF. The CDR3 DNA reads TGTGCCTGGACGGAGTGGGGGGTGCGACAGCCCCAGCATTTT. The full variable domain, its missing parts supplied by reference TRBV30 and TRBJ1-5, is SQTIHQWPATLVQPVGSPLSLECTVEGTSNPNLYWYRQAAGRGLQLLFYSVGIGQISSEVPQNLSASRPQDRQFILSSKKLLLSDSGFYLCAWTEWGVRQPQHFGDGTRLSIL.

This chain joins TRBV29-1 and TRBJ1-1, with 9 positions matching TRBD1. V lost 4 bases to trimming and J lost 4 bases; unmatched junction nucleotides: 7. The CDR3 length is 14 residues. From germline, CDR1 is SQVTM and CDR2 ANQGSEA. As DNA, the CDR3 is TGCAGCGTTGCCATACCGGACAGGGGCACTGAAGCTTTCTTT. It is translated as CSVAIPDRGTEAFF.

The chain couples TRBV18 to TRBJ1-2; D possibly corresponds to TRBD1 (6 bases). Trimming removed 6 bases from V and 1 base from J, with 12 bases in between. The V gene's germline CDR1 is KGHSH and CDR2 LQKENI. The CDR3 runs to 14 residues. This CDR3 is CASSQGQINYGYTF. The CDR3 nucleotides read TGTGCCAGCTCTCAGGGGCAGATTAACTATGGCTACACCTTC.

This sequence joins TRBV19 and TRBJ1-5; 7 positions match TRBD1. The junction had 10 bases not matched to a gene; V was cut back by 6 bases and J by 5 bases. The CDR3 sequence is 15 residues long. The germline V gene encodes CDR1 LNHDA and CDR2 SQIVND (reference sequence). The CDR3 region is CASRMGTAYHQPQHF. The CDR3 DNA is TGTGCCAGTAGAATGGGGACAGCCTACCATCAGCCCCAGCATTTT.

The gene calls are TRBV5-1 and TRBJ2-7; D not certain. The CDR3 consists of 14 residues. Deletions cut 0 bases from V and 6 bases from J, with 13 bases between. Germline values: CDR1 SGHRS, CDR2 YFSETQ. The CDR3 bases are TGCGCCAGCAGCTTGGCTCCGGCCTCGGGCGAGCAGTACTTC. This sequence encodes CASSLAPASGEQYF.

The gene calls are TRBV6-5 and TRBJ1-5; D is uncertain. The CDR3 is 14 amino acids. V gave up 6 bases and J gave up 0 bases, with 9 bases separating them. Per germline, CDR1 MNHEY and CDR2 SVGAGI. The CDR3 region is CASRGGYSNQPQHF. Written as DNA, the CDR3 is TGTGCCAGCAGGGGAGGTTATAGCAATCAGCCCCAGCATTTT.

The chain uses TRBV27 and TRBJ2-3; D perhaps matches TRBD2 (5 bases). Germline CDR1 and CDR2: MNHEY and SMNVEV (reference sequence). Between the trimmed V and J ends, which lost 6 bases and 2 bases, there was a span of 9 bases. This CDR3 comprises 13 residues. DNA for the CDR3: TGTGCCAGCAGATCGAGGGCCACAGATACGCAGTATTTT. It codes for CASRSRATDTQYF.

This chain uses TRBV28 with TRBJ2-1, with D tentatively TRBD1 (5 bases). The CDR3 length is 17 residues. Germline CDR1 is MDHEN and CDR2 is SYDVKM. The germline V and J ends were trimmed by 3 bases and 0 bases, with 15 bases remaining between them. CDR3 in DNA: TGTGCCAGCAGTTTGGCGATTACCAGGGCCTCCTACAATGAGCAGTTCTTC. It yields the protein CASSLAITRASYNEQFF.

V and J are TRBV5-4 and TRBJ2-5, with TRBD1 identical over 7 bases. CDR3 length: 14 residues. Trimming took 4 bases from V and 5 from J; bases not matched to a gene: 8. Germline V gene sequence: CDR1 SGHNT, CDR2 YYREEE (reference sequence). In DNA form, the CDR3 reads TGTGCCAGCAGCAGACACGGGACAGCGGAGACCCAGTACTTC. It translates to CASSRHGTAETQYF.

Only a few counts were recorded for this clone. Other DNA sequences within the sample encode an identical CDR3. The CDR3 bases are TGTGCCAGCAGCGTAGGAGGGGGAACCTACGAGCAGTACTTC. Translation gives CASSVGGGTYEQYF. V is TRBV9 and J is TRBJ2-7; possible D gene TRBD1, 6 bases. The V and J ends lost 0 bases and 2 bases respectively, with 9 bases between them. The CDR3 runs 14 residues. CDR1 and CDR2 from the germline V gene are SGDLS and YYNGEE.

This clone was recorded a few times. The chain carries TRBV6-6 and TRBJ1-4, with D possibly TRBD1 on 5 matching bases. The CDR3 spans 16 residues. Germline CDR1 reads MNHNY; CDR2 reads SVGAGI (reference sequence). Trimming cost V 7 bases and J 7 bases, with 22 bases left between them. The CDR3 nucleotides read TGTGCCAGCAACGACGGGGTGGAGGGGTCAGGTGAAAAACTGTTTTTT. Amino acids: CASNDGVEGSGEKLFF.

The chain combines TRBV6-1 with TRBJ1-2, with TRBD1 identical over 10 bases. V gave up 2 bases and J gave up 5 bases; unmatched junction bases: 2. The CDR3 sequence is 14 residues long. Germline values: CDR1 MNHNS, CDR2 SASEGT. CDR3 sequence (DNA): TGTGCCAGCAGTGAACCGGGACAGGGGTATGGCTACACCTTC. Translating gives CASSEPGQGYGYTF.

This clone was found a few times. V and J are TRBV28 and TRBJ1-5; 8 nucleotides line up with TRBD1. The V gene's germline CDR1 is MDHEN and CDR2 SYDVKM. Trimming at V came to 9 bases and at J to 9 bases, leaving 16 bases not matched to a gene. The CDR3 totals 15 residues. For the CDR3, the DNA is TGTGCCAGTGCGACAGGGGACCCGGACTTACGGCCCCAGCATTTT. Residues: CASATGDPDLRPQHF.

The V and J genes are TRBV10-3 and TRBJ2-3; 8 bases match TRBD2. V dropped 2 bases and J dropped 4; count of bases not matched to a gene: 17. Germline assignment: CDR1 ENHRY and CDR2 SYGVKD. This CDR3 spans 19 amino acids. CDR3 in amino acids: CAISEEFMGSGSTPDTQYF. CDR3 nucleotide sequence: TGTGCCATCAGTGAGGAGTTTATGGGGAGCGGGAGCACTCCAGATACGCAGTATTTT.

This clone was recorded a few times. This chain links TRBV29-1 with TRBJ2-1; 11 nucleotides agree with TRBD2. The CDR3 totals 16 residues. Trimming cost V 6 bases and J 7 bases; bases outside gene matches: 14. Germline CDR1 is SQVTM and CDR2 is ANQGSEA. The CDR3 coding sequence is TGCAGCGTGGAAACGGGACTAGCGGACCCGTCGAATGAGCAGTTCTTC. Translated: CSVETGLADPSNEQFF.

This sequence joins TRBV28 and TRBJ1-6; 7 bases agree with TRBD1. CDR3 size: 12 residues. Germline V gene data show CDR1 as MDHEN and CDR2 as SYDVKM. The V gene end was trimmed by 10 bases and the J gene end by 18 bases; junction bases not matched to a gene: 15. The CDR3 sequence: CATTDTGVGHHF. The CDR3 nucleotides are TGTGCCACCACCGACACAGGGGTCGGGCACCACTTT.

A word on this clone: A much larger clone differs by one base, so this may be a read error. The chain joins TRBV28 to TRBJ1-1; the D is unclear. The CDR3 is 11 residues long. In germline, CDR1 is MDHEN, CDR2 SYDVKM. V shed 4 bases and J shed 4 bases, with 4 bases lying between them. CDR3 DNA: TGTGCCAGCAGTTCGGGCACTGAAGCTTTCTTT. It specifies CASSSGTEAFF.